The rows below give T cell receptor beta chains drawn from one sample of a study of shared clonotypes between healthy human individuals. Only in-frame clones appear in the TCRdb table, and some are missing; sequencing was by immunoSEQ multiplex PCR. The data hold roughly 2 million clones, with 95% observed a single time. Sequenced sample: naive CD4+ T cells sorted from blood. The receptor set was obtained from a man aged 18 to 30 in good health. CDR3s include the opening cysteine and the closing phenylalanine or tryptophan. A D gene is named only where the DNA matches it firmly. Some rows have no size entry. The others give once, few or many, or a class for an expanded clone.

j_call	clone_size	v_call	d_call	cdr3_nt	cdr3_aa
TRBJ1-3	.	TRBV2	.	TGTGCCAGCAGTCCGCTCCCTACCCCGCGCGGTGGAAACACCATATATTTT	CASSPLPTPRGGNTIYF
TRBJ2-5	.	TRBV7-8	.	TGTGCCAGCAGCTTAGGCAGGGTAGAGACCCAGTACTTC	CASSLGRVETQYF
TRBJ2-5	few	TRBV5-4	.	TGTGCCAGCAGCTTAGGGGCGGACCCTATGACCCAGTACTTC	CASSLGADPMTQYF
TRBJ2-2	once	TRBV9	.	TGTGCCAGCAGCGTAGGATCACTACGGACCGGGGAGCTGTTTTTT	CASSVGSLRTGELFF
TRBJ1-1	once	TRBV10-3	.	TGTGCCATCAGTGACATGAACACTGAAGCTTTCTTT	CAISDMNTEAFF
TRBJ2-7	.	TRBV7-7	.	TGTGCTAGCAGCTTAGGGGCAGGGGATTGGAACGAGCAGTACTTC	CASSLGAGDWNEQYF
TRBJ1-5	.	TRBV6-1	.	TGTGCCAGCAGTACACGCTTTAATCAGCCCCAGCATTTT	CASSTRFNQPQHF
TRBJ2-5	.	TRBV30	TRBD1	TGTGCCTGGAGAGGTACAGGGGGCGGCGAGACCCAGTACTTC	CAWRGTGGGETQYF
TRBJ1-2	.	TRBV2	.	TGTGCCAGCAGTGAAGCGCTTCAGGGGTATGGCTACACCTTC	CASSEALQGYGYTF
TRBJ1-5	.	TRBV6-5	.	TGTGCCAGCAGTACAAACGGCAATCAGCCCCAGCATTTT	CASSTNGNQPQHF
TRBJ2-7	.	TRBV7-9	TRBD1	TGTGCCAGCAGCTTAGTCCTTATCCGGGACAGGGGGCGCAACGAGCAGTACTTC	CASSLVLIRDRGRNEQYF
TRBJ2-7	.	TRBV27	TRBD2	TGTGCCAGCAGTTACCGACTAGCGTCTTCCTACGAGCAGTACTTC	CASSYRLASSYEQYF
TRBJ1-2	few	TRBV30	TRBD1	TGTGCCTGGAGTGTACCCTGGACAGGGAGCGGCTACACCTTC	CAWSVPWTGSGYTF
TRBJ2-5	.	TRBV4-1	.	TGCGCCAGCAGCCAAGCGGACACGGCTCAAGAGACCCAGTACTTC	CASSQADTAQETQYF
TRBJ1-2	.	TRBV30	.	TGTGCCTGGAGTGGGGACTTAAACTATGGCTACACCTTC	CAWSGDLNYGYTF
TRBJ2-7	.	TRBV6-1	.	TGTGCCAGCAGCCAAATCCCGGGACGCTCCTACGAGCAGTACTTC	CASSQIPGRSYEQYF
TRBJ1-2	.	TRBV27	.	TGTGCCAGCAGTCGACCAGGTGGATATGGCTACACCTTC	CASSRPGGYGYTF
TRBJ1-2	.	TRBV4-1	.	TGCGCCAGCAGCCAAGCGAGAATGGGGGGACAAAGATATGGCTACACCTTC	CASSQARMGGQRYGYTF
TRBJ2-7	once	TRBV11-3	TRBD1	TGTGCCAGCAGCGTTAACCGGGACAGCTCCTACGAGCAGTACTTC	CASSVNRDSSYEQYF
TRBJ1-5	.	TRBV6-1	.	TGTGCCAGCAGTACCGGGACAAAAAGCAATCAGCCCCAGCATTTT	CASSTGTKSNQPQHF
TRBJ2-2	.	TRBV28	.	TGTGCCAGCAGTTTTAGCAACGGGGAGCTGTTTTTT	CASSFSNGELFF
TRBJ1-3	.	TRBV18	TRBD1	TGTGCCAGCTCACCACCGGCAGGGGGCTCTGGAAACACCATATATTTT	CASSPPAGGSGNTIYF
TRBJ1-2	.	TRBV6-9	.	TGTGCCAGCAGTTCCCCCCCTAATAACTATGGCTACACCTTC	CASSSPPNNYGYTF
TRBJ2-7	.	TRBV5-1	.	TGCGCCAGCAGCTCCGGGCAGGGAACTATCTACGAGCAGTACTTC	CASSSGQGTIYEQYF
TRBJ2-7	.	TRBV4-2	.	TGTGCCAGCAGCCAACAGATGATGACCTACGAGCAGTACTTC	CASSQQMMTYEQYF
TRBJ2-5	.	TRBV19	.	TGTGCCAGTAGTATCGCACAGAGACAAGAGACCCAGTACTTC	CASSIAQRQETQYF
TRBJ2-5	.	TRBV28	TRBD1	TGTGCCAGCGGACAGGGAATTGCGGAGACCCAGTACTTC	CASGQGIAETQYF
TRBJ2-1	.	TRBV30	TRBD2	TGTGCCTGGAGTGTACGCCGGGGGGATGAGCAGTTCTTC	CAWSVRRGDEQFF
TRBJ1-6	.	TRBV27	TRBD1	TGTGCCAGCACCAATAGACAGGGGTCTTCACCCCTCCACTTT	CASTNRQGSSPLHF
TRBJ2-7	.	TRBV6-5	TRBD1	TGTGCCAGCACAGACAGGGGGCTGGAGCAGTACTTC	CASTDRGLEQYF
TRBJ2-7	.	TRBV5-6	.	TGTGCCAGCAGCTTGTACAGGGACATTAGCTTC	CASSLYRDISF
TRBJ2-7	.	TRBV28	TRBD2	TGTGCCAGCAGCCAAACCGGGACTAGCGCGTACGAGCAGTACTTC	CASSQTGTSAYEQYF
TRBJ2-7	.	TRBV7-9	.	TGTGCCAGCAGCAGGGACTCCCAATCCTACGAGCAGTACTTC	CASSRDSQSYEQYF
TRBJ2-1	.	TRBV9	TRBD2	TGTGCCAGCAGCGCCGGGACTAGCGCCCATGAGCAGTTCTTC	CASSAGTSAHEQFF
TRBJ2-2	.	TRBV30	.	TGTGCCTGGAGAAACGGTCCTGGGGCGAACACCGGGGAGCTGTTTTTT	CAWRNGPGANTGELFF
TRBJ2-4	.	TRBV7-2	.	TGTGCCAGCAGCTTCACTAGTGTCGAAAACATTCAGTACTTC	CASSFTSVENIQYF
TRBJ2-7	.	TRBV5-1	TRBD1	TGCGCCAGCAGCTCGACGCAGGGGGCCCTCAGCGAGCAGTACTTC	CASSSTQGALSEQYF
TRBJ1-3	.	TRBV10-3	.	TGTGCCATCAGTGAGTCCAGGGGAACTGGAAACACCATATATTTT	CAISESRGTGNTIYF
TRBJ1-3	.	TRBV7-3	.	TGTGCCAGCAGCTTAAATGACAACCCCCGAAACACCATATATTTT	CASSLNDNPRNTIYF
TRBJ2-7	.	TRBV28	TRBD1	TGTGCCAGCAGTTCCCCGGGACAGGGGAACTACGAGCAGTACTTC	CASSSPGQGNYEQYF
TRBJ1-2	.	TRBV27	.	TGTGCCAGCAGTCCCCTAGAGACAGACTATGGCTACACCTTC	CASSPLETDYGYTF
TRBJ2-5	.	TRBV9	.	TGTGCCAGCAGCGTCGGACTTCAAGAGACCCAGTACTTC	CASSVGLQETQYF
TRBJ2-3	.	TRBV10-3	.	TGTGCCATCAATTCGCGCGACACAGATACGCAGTATTTT	CAINSRDTDTQYF
TRBJ1-5	.	TRBV2	.	TGTGCCAGCAGTGAAGACCCGGGGGGGTATAGCAATCAGCCCCAGCATTTT	CASSEDPGGYSNQPQHF
TRBJ1-2	.	TRBV10-1	TRBD1	TGCGCCAGCAGTGCCGGGACAGGGGGTGGCTACACCTTC	CASSAGTGGGYTF
TRBJ2-5	once	TRBV7-9	TRBD1	TGTGCCAGCAGCTCCCAGGGGGCTGGGGAGACCCAGTACTTC	CASSSQGAGETQYF
TRBJ1-5	.	TRBV6-1	.	TGTGCCAGCAGTGAGCGGTGGTTGACCGGGGATCAGCCCCAGCATTTT	CASSERWLTGDQPQHF
TRBJ1-6	.	TRBV25-1	.	TGTGCCAGCAGTTTTGGGCTTTATTCACCCCTCCACTTT	CASSFGLYSPLHF
TRBJ2-3	.	TRBV9	.	TGTGCCAGCAGCGTCCTTGGCACAGATACGCAGTATTTT	CASSVLGTDTQYF
TRBJ2-7	.	TRBV5-1	.	TGCGCCAGCAGCCAAACAGGGGAGGTCAACGAGCAGTACTTC	CASSQTGEVNEQYF